This note documents a single TCR beta chain sequence. This clone was recorded once. The antigen it binds to is not known. Base qualities are not recorded, but no much larger clone differs from it by a single base. Using the deep immunoSEQ assay, multiplex PCR amplified TCR CDR3 regions from genomic DNA. Extracted genomic DNA from each cell subset was spread evenly across all wells of several immunoSEQ 96-well plates, with each plate serving as a replicate. Each replicate PCR for sorted subsets received around 210 ng genomic DNA, equal to about 30,000 T cell genomes. Purified libraries were measured with a Qubit 3.0 fluorometer, size-checked on a Bioanalyzer 2100, and measured again with the KAPA Library Quantification kit. A separate single-read 150-cycle Illumina NextSeq 550 flow cell was used to sequence each immunoSEQ 96-well plate. The study's processing was this. Because the immunoSEQ output held only junctional sequences and lacked quality scores, the filtering could not match the filtering applied to full-length reads. To assign V/J genes and CDR3, sequences were annotated using PyIR, a Python wrapper for IgBLAST v1.9, with IMGT germline references. Reads were filtered out if the reads had weak V/J assignments (E-value above 1e-6), no CDR3, stop codons, out-of-frame junctions, or ambiguous translated residues. V3J clonotypes were defined as sequences sharing an identical inferred V gene, J gene, and CDR3 amino acid sequence. Percentage overlap between repertoires was computed as shared unique clonotypes divided by the size of the smaller repertoire. Richness of each repertoire was evaluated using RTK rarefaction, the Chao1 estimator, and Recon v2.1 estimates of unobserved clonotypes. For all TCRbeta clonotypes obtained by the gDNA method from four donors, generation probabilities were computed with OLGA. TCRdb obtained this table from immuneACCESS and retained in-frame rearrangements with V and J assigned. These tables miss some clones; where compared with another copy, unresolved V genes account for less than half of the shortfall, and the remainder is unexplained. Clone size and the V and J calls come from that table; the DNA yielded D and trimming. The sample table contains more than 1.2 million clones; only one count was recorded for about 98.5% of them. The top ten constitute over 0.3% of the sample.

CDR1 LNHDA and CDR2 SQIVND are derived from the germline V gene (reference sequence). Reading from cysteine to phenylalanine, the CDR3 counts 16 amino acids. Only the CDR3 region is kept as DNA, spanning 48 bases read in frame from base 1. V and J are truncated by 6 bases and 1 base respectively, leaving an intervening sequence of 18 bases. The data derive from a study of shared clonotypes between healthy human individuals (dated by TCRdb to about 2020). In terms of the full investigation: A few men and two women, aged 18 to 49 years, made up the cohort. To estimate repertoire size and how much clonotype sharing occurs between individuals, the study deeply sequenced the blood TCR repertoires of several healthy adults. Leukapheresis yielded between about 0.85 and 9.5 billion PBMCs per donor. Libraries were prepared and TCR repertoires were sequenced by different laboratories using diverse techniques, in order to increase sequencing depth and limit assay-specific biases. For each donor, CD4 naive and CD4 memory were each run on three plates, CD8 naive on two plates, and CD8 memory on one plate. Overall study outcomes, separate from this receptor: Only blood was sampled, and tissue TCR repertoires likely differ from those in blood. Compared with non-shared clonotypes, clonotypes shared by all four sorted-subset donors had higher generation probabilities. Incomplete sequencing was indicated by rarefaction of sorted-subset datasets, despite the large sequencing depth. Based on pairwise subsampling, the degree of clonotype sharing among donors was expected to be affected by sequencing depth. When a few donors were compared, the shared fraction of clonotypes was 5% to 6.5% for naive CD4, roughly 3.4% for naive CD8, 2.3% for memory CD4, and less than 0.5% for memory CD8. Naive subsets generally had larger estimated clonotype richness than memory subsets did. Because the study included a small number of donors, the genetic and exposure-history diversity represented was limited.

The donors were healthy, HIV-negative adults who had no recently reported acute infections or vaccinations. All donors were Caucasian adults living in Nashville, Tennessee, USA. CD4+ T cells were enriched through magnetic negative selection, after which naive cells were positively selected on CD45RA and the remaining negative fraction served as the memory subset. After blood collection by leukapheresis, PBMCs were isolated using Ficoll-Histopaque density gradient centrifugation and then cryopreserved in the vapor phase of liquid nitrogen. Analytical flow cytometry was used to check the purity and quantity of every magnetically sorted T cell population. Each sorted fraction had its genomic DNA isolated and then quantified by UV absorbance on a Nanodrop 2000c.

Recombination linked TRBV19 to TRBJ1-1; no D gene is confidently identified. The material sequenced was naive CD4+ T cells sorted from blood. The cell subset or site label for this specimen denotes: CD45RA+ positively selected. The receptor comes from a man under 40 in good health. The CDR3: CASSTPPAAANTEAFF. The sequenced DNA is TGTGCCAGTAGCACTCCCCCCGCCGCAGCGAACACTGAAGCTTTCTTT.